What follows are 3 T cell receptor beta chains derived from one specimen sequenced in a study of blood T cell repertoires in COVID-19. Generated by immunoSEQ multiplex PCR, the TCRdb table keeps only in-frame clones and is missing some. The sample consists of 100,000 or so clones, more than 75% of them appearing once. Material for sequencing was peripheral blood. These receptors originate from a middle-aged man with active or convalescent COVID-19.

The CDR3 region is CASSQLGGSGANVLTF. DNA for the CDR3: TGTGCCAGCAGCCAATTAGGGGGCTCTGGGGCCAACGTCCTGACTTTC. The V gene is TRBV16, the J gene TRBJ2-6; maybe TRBD1 (6 bases). Germline assignment: CDR1 KGHSY and CDR2 FQNENV. The CDR3 runs to 16 residues. Trimming removed 1 base from V and 0 bases from J, with 7 bases in between.

This clone was found a few times. The rearrangement joins TRBV20-1 to TRBJ2-5; D not resolved. Germline assignment: CDR1 DFQATT and CDR2 SNEGSKA (reference sequence). The V gene lost 0 bases and the J gene lost 5 bases, with 4 bases spanning the gap. The CDR3 has 11 residues. CDR3 sequence: CSARDGETQYF. For the CDR3, the DNA is TGCAGTGCTAGAGATGGCGAGACCCAGTACTTC.

The chain recombines TRBV7-8 with TRBJ2-7, with 9 positions matching TRBD1. With V trimmed by 8 bases and J by 2 bases, 4 bases remained unmatched. The CDR3 runs to 13 residues. Germline values: CDR1 SGHVS, CDR2 FQNEAQ. In nucleotides, the CDR3 is TGTGCCAGCGGGACAGGGCAAACCTACGAGCAGTACTTC. Amino acids: CASGTGQTYEQYF.